This TCR beta chain is drawn from a study of cytomegalovirus exposure and HLA in healthy donors. Study conclusions and caveats: Rarity characterized most TCR sequences, yet some public TCRs appeared in many donors.

The CDR3 consists of 15 residues. V was clipped by 5 bases and J by 0 bases; unmatched bases: 3. Germline CDR1 is LNHDA and CDR2 is SQIVND (reference sequence). Comments on this clone: Its matching antigen is unknown.

This PCR relied on a set of 60 Vbeta primers and 13 Jbeta primers. Generated by immunoSEQ multiplex PCR, the TCRdb table keeps only in-frame clones and is missing some. The data hold roughly 140,000 clones, with roughly 85% observed a single time. The rearrangement uses TRBV19 and TRBJ1-3; 8 bases fit TRBD1. The TCR originated in a woman in her twenties or thirties in good health and CMV-seronegative. The sequenced material came from PBMCs. In DNA form, the CDR3 reads TGTGCCAGTAGTTCGACAGGGGTCTCTGGAAACACCATATATTTT. Translation: CASSSTGVSGNTIYF.